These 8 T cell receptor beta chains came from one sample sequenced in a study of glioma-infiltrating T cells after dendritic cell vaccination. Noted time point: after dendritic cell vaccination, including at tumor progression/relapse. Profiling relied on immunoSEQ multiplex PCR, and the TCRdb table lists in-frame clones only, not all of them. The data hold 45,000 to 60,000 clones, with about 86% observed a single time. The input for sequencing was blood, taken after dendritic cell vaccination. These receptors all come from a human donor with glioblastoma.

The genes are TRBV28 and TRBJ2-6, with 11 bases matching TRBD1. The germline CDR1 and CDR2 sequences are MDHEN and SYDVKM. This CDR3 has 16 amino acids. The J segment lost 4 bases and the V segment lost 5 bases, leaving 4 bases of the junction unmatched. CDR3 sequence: CASSRDRGWGANVLTF. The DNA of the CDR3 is TGTGCCAGCAGTCGGGACAGGGGGTGGGGGGCCAACGTCCTGACTTTC.

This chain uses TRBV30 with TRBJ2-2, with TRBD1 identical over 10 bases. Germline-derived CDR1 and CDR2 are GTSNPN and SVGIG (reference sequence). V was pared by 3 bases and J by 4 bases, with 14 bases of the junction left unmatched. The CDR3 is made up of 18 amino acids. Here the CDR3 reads CAWSTYFPGQGTTGELFF. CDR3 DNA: TGTGCCTGGAGCACGTACTTCCCGGGACAGGGGACCACCGGGGAGCTGTTTTTT.

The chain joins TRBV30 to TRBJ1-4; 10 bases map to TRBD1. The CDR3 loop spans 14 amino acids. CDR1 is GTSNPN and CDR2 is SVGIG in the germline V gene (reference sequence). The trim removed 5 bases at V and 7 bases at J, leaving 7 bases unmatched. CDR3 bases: TGTGCCTGGGGAAGACAGGGGGCGAGTGAAAAACTGTTTTTT. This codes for CAWGRQGASEKLFF. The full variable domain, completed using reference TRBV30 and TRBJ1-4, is SQTIHQWPATLVQPVGSPLSLECTVEGTSNPNLYWYRQAAGRGLQLLFYSVGIGQISSEVPQNLSASRPQDRQFILSSKKLLLSDSGFYLCAWGRQGASEKLFFGSGTQLSVL.

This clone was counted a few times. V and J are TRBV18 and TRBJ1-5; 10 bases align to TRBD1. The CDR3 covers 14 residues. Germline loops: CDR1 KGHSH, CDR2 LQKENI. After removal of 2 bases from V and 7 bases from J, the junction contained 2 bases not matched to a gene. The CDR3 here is CASSPGQGEQPQHF. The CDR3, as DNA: TGTGCCAGCTCACCAGGACAGGGGGAACAGCCCCAGCATTTT.

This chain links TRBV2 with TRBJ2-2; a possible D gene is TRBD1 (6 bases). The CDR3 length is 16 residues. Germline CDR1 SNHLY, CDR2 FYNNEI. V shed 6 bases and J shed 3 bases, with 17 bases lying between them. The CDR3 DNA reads TGTGCCAGCAGCATCCTCACAGGGTTTGACACCGGGGAGCTGTTTTTT. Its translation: CASSILTGFDTGELFF.

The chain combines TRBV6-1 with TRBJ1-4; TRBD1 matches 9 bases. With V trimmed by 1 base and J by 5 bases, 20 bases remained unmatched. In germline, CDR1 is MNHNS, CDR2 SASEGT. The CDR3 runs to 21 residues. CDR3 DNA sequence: TGTGCCAGCAGTGAAGGACGGTCGGGACAGGGACGGAGTTGGTACAATGAAAAACTGTTTTTT. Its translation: CASSEGRSGQGRSWYNEKLFF.

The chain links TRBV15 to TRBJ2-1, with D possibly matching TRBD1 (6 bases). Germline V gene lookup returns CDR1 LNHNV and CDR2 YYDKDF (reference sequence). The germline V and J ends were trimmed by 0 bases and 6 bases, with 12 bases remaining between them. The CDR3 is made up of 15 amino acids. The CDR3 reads CATSREPTGTNEQFF. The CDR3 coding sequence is TGTGCCACCAGCAGAGAGCCTACAGGGACCAATGAGCAGTTCTTC.

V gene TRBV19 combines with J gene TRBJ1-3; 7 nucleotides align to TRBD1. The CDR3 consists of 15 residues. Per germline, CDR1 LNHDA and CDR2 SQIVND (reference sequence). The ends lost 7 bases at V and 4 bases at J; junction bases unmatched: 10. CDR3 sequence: CASTSYGTAGNTIYF. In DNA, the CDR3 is TGTGCCAGTACCTCATATGGGACAGCCGGAAACACCATATATTTT.